Listed here is a single T cell receptor (beta chain). As handled by the study authors: From reference gene primer amplification, estimates of nucleated cell counts were derived. The protocol was immunoSEQ multiplex PCR, while the TCRdb copy is restricted to in-frame clones and leaves out a portion. From that table come the V and J calls and clone size; the DNA was used to work out D and trimming. Of around 240,000 clones listed, around 93% are singletons. This record comes from a study of blood T cell repertoires in COVID-19. Study-wide background: Some COVID-19 samples were acute and others convalescent; all came from the United States, Italy and Spain.

The trim removed 2 bases at V and 3 bases at J, leaving 4 bases unmatched. The CDR3 contains 15 residues. Germline CDR1 MNHEY, CDR2 SMNVEV (reference sequence). Across 20 to 25 US areas, participants ranged in age from roughly 18 to 89 years. The study assigned cohorts using participant-reported clinical history. This receptor was identified in a human donor in a cohort exposed to, infected with or recovered from COVID-19 (not recorded which). The donor label of this sample is uncertain. The chain links TRBV27 to TRBJ2-1, with TRBD2 matching 7 bases. Sequencing was carried out using PBMCs or T cells enriched from blood (not recorded which). CDR3 DNA: TGTGCCAGCAGTTTAGGGTGGGAGGGCTACAATGAGCAGTTCTTC. Translation: CASSLGWEGYNEQFF.